This T cell receptor (beta chain) was recorded in a study of blood T cell repertoires in COVID-19. For the study at large: COVID-19 samples, acute and convalescent, were from the United States, Italy and Spain. PBMCs, B-cell-depleted T cells, or T cells provided the cDNA or gDNA that made up the material.

In germline, CDR1 is SEHNR, CDR2 FQNEAQ (reference sequence). This CDR3 spans 16 amino acids. The junction had 8 bases not matched to a gene; V was cut back by 5 bases and J by 5 bases. The authors' processing: Nucleated cell number was recorded as an estimate derived from reference gene primer amplification. Repertoires were generated with immunoSEQ multiplex PCR, while TCRdb's copy carries only in-frame clones and drops some. V and J calls and clone size follow that table, whereas D and trimming were derived from the DNA. The sample lists 55,000 to 75,000 clones; more than 90% were seen once. The sequence came from a man aged 55 to 69 with acute or convalescent COVID-19. Input material: peripheral blood. The genes are TRBV7-9 and TRBJ2-2; 10 bases fit TRBD1. CDR3 coding DNA: TGTGCCAGCAGCACCAGTTGGGACAGGGGAACCGGGGAGCTGTTTTTT. The encoded protein is CASSTSWDRGTGELFF. Filled out from reference TRBV7-9 and TRBJ2-2, the complete variable domain reads DTGVSQNPRHKITKRGQNVTFRCDPISEHNRLYWYRQTLGQGPEFLTYFQNEAQLEKSRLLSDRFSAERPKGSFSTLEIQRTEQGDSAMYLCASSTSWDRGTGELFFGEGSRLTVL.